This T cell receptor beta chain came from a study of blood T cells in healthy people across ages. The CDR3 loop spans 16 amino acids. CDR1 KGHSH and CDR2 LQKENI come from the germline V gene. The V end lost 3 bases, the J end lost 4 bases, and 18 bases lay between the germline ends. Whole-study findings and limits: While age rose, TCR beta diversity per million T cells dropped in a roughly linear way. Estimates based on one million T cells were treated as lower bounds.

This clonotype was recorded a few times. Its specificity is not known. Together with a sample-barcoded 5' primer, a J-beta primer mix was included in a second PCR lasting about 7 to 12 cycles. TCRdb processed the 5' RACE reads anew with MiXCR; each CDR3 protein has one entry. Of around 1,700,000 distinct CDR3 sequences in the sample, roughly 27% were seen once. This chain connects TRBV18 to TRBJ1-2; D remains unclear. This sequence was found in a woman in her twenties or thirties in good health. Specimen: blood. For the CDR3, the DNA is TGTGCCAGCTCACCGAGAACTGCTGCCGATGTCTATGGCTACACCTTC. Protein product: CASSPRTAADVYGYTF. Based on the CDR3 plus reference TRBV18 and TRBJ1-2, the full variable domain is NAGVMQNPRHLVRRRGQEARLRCSPMKGHSHVYWYRQLPEEGLKFMVYLQKENIIDESGMPKERFSAEFPKEGPSILRIQQVVRGDSAAYFCASSPRTAADVYGYTFGSGTRLTVV.